This TCR beta chain was documented in a study of T and B cells in COVID-19 patients. Multiplex PCR with BIOMED2 TRB-A/B primer pools amplified TRB rearrangements. TCRdb fed the multiplex PCR reads into MiXCR, producing one record per CDR3 protein. Among roughly 2,000 distinct CDR3 sequences, almost 25% were seen once, and the ten largest hold approximately 62%. From blood, roughly 250-500 ng of genomic DNA served as TRB template. V lost 5 bases, J lost 3 bases, and 14 bases lay in between. Germline CDR1 reads DFQATT; CDR2 reads SNEGSKA (reference sequence). The length of the CDR3 is 14 residues. This clonotype turned up a few times.

The chain couples TRBV20-1 to TRBJ1-5, with D maybe TRBD1 (5 bases). This TCR derives from a human donor with active COVID-19. Sequences were obtained from blood. The CDR3: CSALSTDSNQPQHF. In DNA, the CDR3 is TGCAGTGCTCTCTCGACAGACTCCAATCAGCCCCAGCATTTT.